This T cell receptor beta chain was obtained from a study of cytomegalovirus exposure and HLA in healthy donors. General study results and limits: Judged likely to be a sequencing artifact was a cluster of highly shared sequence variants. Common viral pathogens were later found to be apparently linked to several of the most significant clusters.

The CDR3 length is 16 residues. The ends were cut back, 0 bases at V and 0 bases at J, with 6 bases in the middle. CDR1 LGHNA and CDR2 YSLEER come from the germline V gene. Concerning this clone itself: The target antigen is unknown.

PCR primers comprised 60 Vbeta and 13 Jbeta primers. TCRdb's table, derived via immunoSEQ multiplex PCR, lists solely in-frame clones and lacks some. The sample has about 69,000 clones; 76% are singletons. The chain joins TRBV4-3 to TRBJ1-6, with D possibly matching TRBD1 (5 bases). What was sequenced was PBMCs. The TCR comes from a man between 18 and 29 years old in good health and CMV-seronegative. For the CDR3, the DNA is TGCGCCAGCAGCCAAGACAGGGCCTCCTATAATTCACCCCTCCACTTT. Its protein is CASSQDRASYNSPLHF.